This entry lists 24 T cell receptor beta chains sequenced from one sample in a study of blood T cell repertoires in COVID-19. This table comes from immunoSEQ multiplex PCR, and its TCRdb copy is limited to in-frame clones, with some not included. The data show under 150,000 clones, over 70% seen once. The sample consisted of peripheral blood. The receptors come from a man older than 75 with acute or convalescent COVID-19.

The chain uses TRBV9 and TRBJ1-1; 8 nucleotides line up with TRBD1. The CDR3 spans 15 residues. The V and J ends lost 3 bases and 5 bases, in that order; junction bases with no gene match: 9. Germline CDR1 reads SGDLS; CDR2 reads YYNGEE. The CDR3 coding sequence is TGTGCCAGCAGCGGGAGCCACACAGGGGGAACTGAAGCTTTCTTT. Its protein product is CASSGSHTGGTEAFF.

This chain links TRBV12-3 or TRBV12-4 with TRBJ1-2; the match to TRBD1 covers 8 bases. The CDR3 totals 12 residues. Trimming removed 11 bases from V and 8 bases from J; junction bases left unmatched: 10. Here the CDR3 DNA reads TGTGCCGCCGGGACAGGTCTTAGGGGCTACACCTTC. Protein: CAAGTGLRGYTF.

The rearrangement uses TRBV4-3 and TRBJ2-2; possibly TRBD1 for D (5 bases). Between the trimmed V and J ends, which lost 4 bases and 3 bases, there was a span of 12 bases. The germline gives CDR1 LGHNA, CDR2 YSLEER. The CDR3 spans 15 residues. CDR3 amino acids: CASSPAQGYTGELFF. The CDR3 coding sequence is TGCGCCAGCAGCCCAGCTCAGGGTTACACCGGGGAGCTGTTTTTT.

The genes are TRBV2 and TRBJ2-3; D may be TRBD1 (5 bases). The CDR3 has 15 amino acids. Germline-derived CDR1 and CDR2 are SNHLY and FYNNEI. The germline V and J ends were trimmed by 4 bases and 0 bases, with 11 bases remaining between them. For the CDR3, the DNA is TGTGCCAGCAGTGGTTTAAGGGGTAGCACAGATACGCAGTATTTT. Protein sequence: CASSGLRGSTDTQYF.

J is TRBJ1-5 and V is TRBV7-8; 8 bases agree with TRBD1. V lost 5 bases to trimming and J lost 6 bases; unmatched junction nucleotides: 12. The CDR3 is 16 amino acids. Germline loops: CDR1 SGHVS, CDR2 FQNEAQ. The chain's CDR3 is CASSAAGTGRGQPQHF. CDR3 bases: TGTGCCAGCAGCGCGGCCGGGACAGGCCGAGGTCAGCCCCAGCATTTT.

The CDR3 sequence is CASTPQGWADTIYF. The CDR3 region has the DNA TGTGCCAGTACCCCACAGGGTTGGGCGGACACCATATATTTT. The gene calls are TRBV19 and TRBJ1-3; weak D call: TRBD1 (6 bases). The CDR3 is 14 residues long. V lost 7 bases, J lost 8 bases, and 18 bases lay in between. Looked up from germline, CDR1 is LNHDA and CDR2 is SQIVND (reference sequence).

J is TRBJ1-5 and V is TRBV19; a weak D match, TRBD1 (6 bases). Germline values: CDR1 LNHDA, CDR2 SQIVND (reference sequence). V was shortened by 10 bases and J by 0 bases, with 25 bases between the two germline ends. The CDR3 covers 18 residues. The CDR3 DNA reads TGTGCCACCCAACAGGGAGGGACATCGTTTATTAGCAATCAGCCCCAGCATTTT. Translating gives CATQQGGTSFISNQPQHF.

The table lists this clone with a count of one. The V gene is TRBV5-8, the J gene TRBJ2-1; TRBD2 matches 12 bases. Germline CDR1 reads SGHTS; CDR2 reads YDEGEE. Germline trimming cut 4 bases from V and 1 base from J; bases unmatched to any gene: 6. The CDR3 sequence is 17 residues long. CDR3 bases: TGTGCCAGCAGCCTTACTAGCGGGGGGATATCCTACAATGAGCAGTTCTTC. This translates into CASSLTSGGISYNEQFF.

The DNA for the CDR3 is TGTGCCAGCAGCCCTAGAATAGCGGGGGGGAACAATGAGCAGTTCTTC. It translates to CASSPRIAGGNNEQFF. The chain couples TRBV7-2 to TRBJ2-1; the match to TRBD2 covers 11 bases. This CDR3 contains 16 residues. The V gene end was trimmed by 5 bases and the J gene end by 5 bases; junction bases not matched to a gene: 8. Germline V gene lookup returns CDR1 SGHTA and CDR2 FQGNSA.

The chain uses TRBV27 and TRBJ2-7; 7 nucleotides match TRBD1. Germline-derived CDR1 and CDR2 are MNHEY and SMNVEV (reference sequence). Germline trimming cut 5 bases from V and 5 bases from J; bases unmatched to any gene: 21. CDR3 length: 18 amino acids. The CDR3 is CASSLRGPSVKTGHEQYF. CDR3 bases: TGTGCCAGCAGTCTGCGTGGGCCGAGCGTAAAGACAGGGCACGAGCAGTACTTC.

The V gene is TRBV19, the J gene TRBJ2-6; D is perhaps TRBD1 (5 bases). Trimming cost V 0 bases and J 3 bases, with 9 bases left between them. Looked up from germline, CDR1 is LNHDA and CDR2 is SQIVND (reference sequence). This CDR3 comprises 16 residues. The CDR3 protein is CASSIDQGFGANVLTF. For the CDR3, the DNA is TGTGCCAGTAGTATAGACCAGGGTTTTGGGGCCAACGTCCTGACTTTC.

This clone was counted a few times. CDR3 nucleotide sequence: TGCGCCAGCAGCTTGGGACAGATAACCGGGGAGCTGTTTTTT. The encoded protein is CASSLGQITGELFF. The chain joins TRBV5-1 to TRBJ2-2; possible D gene TRBD1, 5 bases. From germline, CDR1 is SGHRS and CDR2 YFSETQ. V lost 0 bases, J lost 5 bases, and 8 bases lay in between. This CDR3 comprises 14 residues.

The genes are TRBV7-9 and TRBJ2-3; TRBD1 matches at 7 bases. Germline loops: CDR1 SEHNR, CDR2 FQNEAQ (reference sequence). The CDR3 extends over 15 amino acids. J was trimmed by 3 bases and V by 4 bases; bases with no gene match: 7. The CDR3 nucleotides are TGTGCCAGCAGCTACGGACAGGCTATGACAGATACGCAGTATTTT. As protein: CASSYGQAMTDTQYF.

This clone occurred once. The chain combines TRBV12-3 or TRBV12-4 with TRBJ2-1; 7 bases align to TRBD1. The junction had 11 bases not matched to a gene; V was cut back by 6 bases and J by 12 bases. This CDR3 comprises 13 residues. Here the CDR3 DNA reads TGTGCCAGCAGGAGAGGGACAGCGGAAGGGCAGTTCTTC. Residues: CASRRGTAEGQFF.

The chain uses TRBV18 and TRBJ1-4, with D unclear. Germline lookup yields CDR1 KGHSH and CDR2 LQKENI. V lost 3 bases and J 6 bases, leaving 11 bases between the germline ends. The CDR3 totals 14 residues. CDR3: CASSPRHRDEKLFF. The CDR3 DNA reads TGTGCCAGCTCACCCCGCCACCGGGATGAAAAACTGTTTTTT.

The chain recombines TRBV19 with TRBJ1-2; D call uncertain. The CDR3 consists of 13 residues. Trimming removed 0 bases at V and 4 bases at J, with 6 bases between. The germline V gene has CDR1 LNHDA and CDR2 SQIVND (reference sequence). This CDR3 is CASSIDGFYGYTF. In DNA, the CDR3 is TGTGCCAGTAGTATAGACGGGTTCTATGGCTACACCTTC.

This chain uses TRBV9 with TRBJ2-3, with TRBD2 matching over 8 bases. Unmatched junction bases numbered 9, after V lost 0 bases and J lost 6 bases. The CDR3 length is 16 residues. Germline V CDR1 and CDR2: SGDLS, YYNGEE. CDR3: CASSVVASGPPDTQYF. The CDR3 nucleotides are TGTGCCAGCAGCGTAGTGGCTAGCGGGCCTCCGGATACGCAGTATTTT.

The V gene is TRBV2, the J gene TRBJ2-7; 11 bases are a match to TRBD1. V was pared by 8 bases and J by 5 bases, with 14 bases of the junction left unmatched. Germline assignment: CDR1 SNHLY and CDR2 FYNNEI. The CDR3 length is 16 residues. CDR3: CASEFRRTGGADEQYF. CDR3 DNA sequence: TGTGCCAGCGAGTTCAGACGGACAGGGGGCGCGGACGAGCAGTACTTC.

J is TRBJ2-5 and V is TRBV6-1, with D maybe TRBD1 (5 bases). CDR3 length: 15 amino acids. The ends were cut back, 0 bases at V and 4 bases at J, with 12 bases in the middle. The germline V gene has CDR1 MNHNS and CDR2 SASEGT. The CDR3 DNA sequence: TGTGCCAGCAGTGAAGCTGACAGTTTCCGAGAGACCCAGTACTTC. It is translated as CASSEADSFRETQYF.

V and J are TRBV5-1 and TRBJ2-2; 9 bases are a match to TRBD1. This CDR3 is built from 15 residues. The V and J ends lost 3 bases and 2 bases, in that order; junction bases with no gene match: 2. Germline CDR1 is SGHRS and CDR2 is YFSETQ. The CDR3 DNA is TGCGCCAGCAGCTGGACAGGGGAAAACACCGGGGAGCTGTTTTTT. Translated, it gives CASSWTGENTGELFF.

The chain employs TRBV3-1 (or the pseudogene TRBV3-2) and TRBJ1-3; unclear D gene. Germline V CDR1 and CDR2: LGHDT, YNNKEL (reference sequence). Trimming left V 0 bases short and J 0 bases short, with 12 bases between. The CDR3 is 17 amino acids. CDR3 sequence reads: CASSQEEGRPSGNTIYF. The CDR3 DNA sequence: TGTGCCAGCAGCCAAGAAGAGGGCAGGCCCTCTGGAAACACCATATATTTT.

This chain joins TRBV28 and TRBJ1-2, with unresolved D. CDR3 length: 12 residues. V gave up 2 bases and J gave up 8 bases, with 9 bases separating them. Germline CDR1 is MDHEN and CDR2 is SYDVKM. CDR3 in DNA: TGTGCCAGCAGTTTAATATACAACGGCTACACCTTC. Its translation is CASSLIYNGYTF.

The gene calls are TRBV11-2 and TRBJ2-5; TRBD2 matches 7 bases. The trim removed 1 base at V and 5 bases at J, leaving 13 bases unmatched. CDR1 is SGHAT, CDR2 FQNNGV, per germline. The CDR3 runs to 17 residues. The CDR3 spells CASSLGSGGATLETQYF. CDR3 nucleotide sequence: TGTGCCAGCAGCTTAGGGTCGGGGGGAGCTACCCTGGAGACCCAGTACTTC.

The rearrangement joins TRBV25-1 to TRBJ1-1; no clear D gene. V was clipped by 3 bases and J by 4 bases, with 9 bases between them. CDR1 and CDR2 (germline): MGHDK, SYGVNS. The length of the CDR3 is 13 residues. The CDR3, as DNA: TGTGCCAGCAGTGACCCGGGGTCCACTGAAGCTTTCTTT. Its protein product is CASSDPGSTEAFF.